This T cell receptor beta chain was recorded in a study of blood T cell repertoires in COVID-19. Overall study: Samples representing acute and convalescent COVID-19 were sourced from the United States, Italy and Spain. Sample material is recorded as cDNA or gDNA derived from T cells, B-cell-depleted T cells, or PBMCs.

Deletions cut 5 bases from V and 3 bases from J, with 14 bases between. Germline values: CDR1 MNHEY, CDR2 SMNVEV (reference sequence). This CDR3 has 14 amino acids. Authors' data handling: Amplified reference gene primers provided the basis for estimating nucleated cell counts. Some clones are missing from TCRdb's copy, which holds only in-frame ones; the method was immunoSEQ multiplex PCR. V and J calls and clone size are those listed in that table; D and trimming were worked out from the DNA. The data show approximately 280,000 clones, approximately 85% seen once. The sequence was obtained from a young man with active or convalescent COVID-19. V usage is TRBV27 and J usage is TRBJ2-7, with D perhaps TRBD1 (6 bases). Sample: peripheral blood. CDR3 nucleotides: TGTGCCAGCAGTCTCGGGGCAGGGGTCTACGAGCAGTACTTC. This gives the protein CASSLGAGVYEQYF.